This T cell receptor (beta chain) derives from a study of stem cell transplantation in POMP-related autoinflammatory disease. About this clone: This sample includes further DNA sequences coding for the same CDR3.

The CDR3 covers 16 residues. Germline trimming cut 5 bases from V and 4 bases from J; bases unmatched to any gene: 9. CDR1 is SGHAT and CDR2 is FQNNGV in the germline V gene. The table came from immunoSEQ multiplex PCR; TCRdb's copy has only in-frame clones and leaves some out. Of roughly 68,000 clones in the sample, approximately 91% are singletons; the top ten hold 0.66%. The receptor comes from a human patient with POMP-related autoinflammation and immune dysregulation (PRAID). A share of the T cells may be of graft donor origin. The sample consisted of CD4+ T cells from PBMCs, taken after stem cell transplantation. The chain employs TRBV11-2 and TRBJ2-2; 8 bases line up with TRBD1. This CDR3 is CASSALRGPGTGELFF. The CDR3 DNA follows: TGTGCCAGCAGCGCACTCAGGGGGCCGGGCACCGGGGAGCTGTTTTTT. The full variable domain, rest sourced from reference TRBV11-2 and TRBJ2-2, is EAGVAQSPRYKIIEKRQSVAFWCNPISGHATLYWYQQILGQGPKLLIQFQNNGVVDDSQLPKDRFSAERLKGVDSTLKIQPAKLEDSAVYLCASSALRGPGTGELFFGEGSRLTVL.